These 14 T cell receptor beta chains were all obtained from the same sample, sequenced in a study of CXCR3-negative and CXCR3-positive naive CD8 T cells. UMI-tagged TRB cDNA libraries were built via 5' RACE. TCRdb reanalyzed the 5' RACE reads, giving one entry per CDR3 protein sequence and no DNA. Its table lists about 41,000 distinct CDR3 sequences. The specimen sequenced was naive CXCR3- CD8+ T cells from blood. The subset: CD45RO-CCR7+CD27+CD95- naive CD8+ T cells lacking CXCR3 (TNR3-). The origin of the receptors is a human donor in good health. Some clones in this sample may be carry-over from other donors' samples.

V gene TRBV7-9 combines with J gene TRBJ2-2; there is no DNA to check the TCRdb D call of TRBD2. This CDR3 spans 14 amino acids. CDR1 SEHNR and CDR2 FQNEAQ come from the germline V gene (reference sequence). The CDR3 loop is CASSRKAGAGELFF.

The CDR3 spells CASSLGDSHNEQFF. This chain uses TRBV7-6 with TRBJ2-1. Germline values: CDR1 SGHVS, CDR2 FNYEAQ. This CDR3 has 14 residues.

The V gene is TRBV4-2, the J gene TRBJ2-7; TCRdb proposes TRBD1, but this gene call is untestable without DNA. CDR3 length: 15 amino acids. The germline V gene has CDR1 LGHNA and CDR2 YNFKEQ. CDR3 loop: CASSQETGEFYEQYF.

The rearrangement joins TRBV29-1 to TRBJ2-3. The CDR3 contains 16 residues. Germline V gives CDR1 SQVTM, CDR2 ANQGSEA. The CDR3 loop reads CSVEDLFGSPIYTQYF.

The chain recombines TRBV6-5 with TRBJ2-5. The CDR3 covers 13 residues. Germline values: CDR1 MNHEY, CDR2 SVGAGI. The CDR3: CASSYDTEETQYF.

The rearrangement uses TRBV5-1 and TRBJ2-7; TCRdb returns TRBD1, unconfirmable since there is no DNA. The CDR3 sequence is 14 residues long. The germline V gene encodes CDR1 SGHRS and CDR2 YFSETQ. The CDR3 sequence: CASSLVDPAYEQYF.

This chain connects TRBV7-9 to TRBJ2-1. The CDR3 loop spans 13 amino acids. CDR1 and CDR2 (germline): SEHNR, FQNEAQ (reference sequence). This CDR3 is CASSLSGLNEQFF.

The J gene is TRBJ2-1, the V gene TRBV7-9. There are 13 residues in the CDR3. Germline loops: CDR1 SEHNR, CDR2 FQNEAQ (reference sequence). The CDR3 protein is CASSLGYYNEQFF.

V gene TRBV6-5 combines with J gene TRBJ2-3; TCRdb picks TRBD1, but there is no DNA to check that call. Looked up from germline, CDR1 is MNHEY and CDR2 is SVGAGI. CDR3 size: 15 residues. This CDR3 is CASSKAYGGADTQYF.

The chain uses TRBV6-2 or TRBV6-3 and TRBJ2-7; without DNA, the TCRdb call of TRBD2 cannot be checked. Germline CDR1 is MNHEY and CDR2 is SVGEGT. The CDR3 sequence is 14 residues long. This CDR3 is CASSLTTERYEQYF.

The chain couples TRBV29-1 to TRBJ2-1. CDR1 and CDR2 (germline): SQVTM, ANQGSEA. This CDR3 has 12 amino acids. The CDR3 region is CSVELENNEQFF.

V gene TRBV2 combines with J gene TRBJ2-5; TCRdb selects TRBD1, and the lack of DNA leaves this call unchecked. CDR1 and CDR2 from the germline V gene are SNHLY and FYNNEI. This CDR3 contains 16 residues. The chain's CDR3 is CASSLTGLNPKETQYF.

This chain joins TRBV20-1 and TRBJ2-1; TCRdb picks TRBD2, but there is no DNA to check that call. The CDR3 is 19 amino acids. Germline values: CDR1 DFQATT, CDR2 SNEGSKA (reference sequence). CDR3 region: CSARDHWRGDLSSYNEQFF.

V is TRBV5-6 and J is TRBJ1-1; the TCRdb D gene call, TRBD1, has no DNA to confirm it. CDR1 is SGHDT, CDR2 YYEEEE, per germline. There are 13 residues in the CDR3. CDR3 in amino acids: CASSPPSNTEAFF. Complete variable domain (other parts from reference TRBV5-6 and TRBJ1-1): DAGVTQSPTHLIKTRGQQVTLRCSPKSGHDTVSWYQQALGQGPQFIFQYYEEEERQRGNFPDRFSGHQFPNYSSELNVNALLLGDSALYLCASSPPSNTEAFFGQGTRLTVV.